The clone carrying this T cell receptor (beta chain) was observed once. Its specificity is not known. Data came from immunoSEQ multiplex PCR; TCRdb stores just in-frame clones and leaves some out. The sample lists about 180,000 clones, approximately 94% occurring once. The data originate from a study of T cell responses to AZD1222 COVID-19 vaccine. Regarding the study as a whole: After two AZD1222 doses, spike-specific TCR breadth and depth rose versus day 0. Researchers report vaccine-associated CD4 TCRs spanning spike, with dominance at 160-218 and 743-854. Donors were largely white British and mainly female; clonal diversity was possibly underestimated. Seropositive AZD1222 recipients at baseline numbered only five or six.

The CDR3 is 13 amino acids. V lost 5 bases and J 7 bases, leaving 9 bases between the germline ends. Germline CDR1 is LNHDA and CDR2 is SQIVND (reference sequence). This receptor was taken from an adult who received the AZD1222 COVID-19 vaccine. The chain combines TRBV19 with TRBJ1-6; tentatively, D is TRBD1 (5 bases). The specimen was peripheral blood, collected 28 days after the second AZD1222 dose. CDR3 in amino acids: CASSLAGNSPLHF. The CDR3, as DNA: TGTGCCAGTAGTTTGGCAGGGAATTCACCCCTCCACTTT.